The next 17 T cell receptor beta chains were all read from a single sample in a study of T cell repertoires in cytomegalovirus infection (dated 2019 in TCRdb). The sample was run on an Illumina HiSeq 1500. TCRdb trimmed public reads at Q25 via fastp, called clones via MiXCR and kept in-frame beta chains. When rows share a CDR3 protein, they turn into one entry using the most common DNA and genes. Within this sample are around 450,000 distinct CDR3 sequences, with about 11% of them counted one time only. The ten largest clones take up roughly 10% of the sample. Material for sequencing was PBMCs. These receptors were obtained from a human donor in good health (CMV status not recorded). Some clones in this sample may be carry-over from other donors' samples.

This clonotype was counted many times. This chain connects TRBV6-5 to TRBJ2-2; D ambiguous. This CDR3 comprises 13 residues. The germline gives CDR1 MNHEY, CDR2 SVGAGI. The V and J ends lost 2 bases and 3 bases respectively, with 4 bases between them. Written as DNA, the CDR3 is TGTGCCAGCAGTTACCATTACACCGGGGAGCTGTTTTTT. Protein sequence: CASSYHYTGELFF.

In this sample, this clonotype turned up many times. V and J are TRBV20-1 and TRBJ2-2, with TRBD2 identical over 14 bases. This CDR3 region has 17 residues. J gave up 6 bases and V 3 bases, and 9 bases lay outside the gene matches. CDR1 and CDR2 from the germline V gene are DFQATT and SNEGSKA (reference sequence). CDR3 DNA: TGCAGTGCTAGTTCCAGGACTAGCGGGGGGTGGCCCGGGGAGCTGTTTTTT. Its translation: CSASSRTSGGWPGELFF.

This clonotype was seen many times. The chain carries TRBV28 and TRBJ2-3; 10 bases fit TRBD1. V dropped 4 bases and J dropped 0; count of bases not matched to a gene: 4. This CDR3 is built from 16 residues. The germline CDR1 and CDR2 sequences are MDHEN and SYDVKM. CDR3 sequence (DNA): TGTGCCAGCAGTTGGTGGGACAGGGGAAGCACAGATACGCAGTATTTT. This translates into CASSWWDRGSTDTQYF.

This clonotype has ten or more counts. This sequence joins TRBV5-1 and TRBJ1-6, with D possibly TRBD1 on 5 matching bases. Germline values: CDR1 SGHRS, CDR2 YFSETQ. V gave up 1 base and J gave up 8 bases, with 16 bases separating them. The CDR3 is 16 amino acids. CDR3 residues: CASSLRAGAGDSPLHF. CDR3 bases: TGCGCCAGCAGCTTGAGGGCCGGGGCTGGGGATTCACCCCTCCACTTT.

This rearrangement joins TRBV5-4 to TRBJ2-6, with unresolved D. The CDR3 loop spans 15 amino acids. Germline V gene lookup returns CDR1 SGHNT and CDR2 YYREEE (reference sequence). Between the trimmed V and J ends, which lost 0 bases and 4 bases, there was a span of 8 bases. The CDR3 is CASSLAEAGANVLTF. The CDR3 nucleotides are TGTGCCAGCAGCTTGGCGGAAGCGGGGGCCAACGTCCTGACTTTC.

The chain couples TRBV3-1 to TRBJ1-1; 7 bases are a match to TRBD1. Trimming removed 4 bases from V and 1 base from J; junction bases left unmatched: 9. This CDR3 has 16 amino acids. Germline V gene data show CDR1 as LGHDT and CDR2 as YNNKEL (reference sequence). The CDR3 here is CASSLARTGGNTEAFF. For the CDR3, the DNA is TGTGCCAGCAGCCTTGCCCGGACAGGAGGGAACACTGAAGCTTTCTTT.

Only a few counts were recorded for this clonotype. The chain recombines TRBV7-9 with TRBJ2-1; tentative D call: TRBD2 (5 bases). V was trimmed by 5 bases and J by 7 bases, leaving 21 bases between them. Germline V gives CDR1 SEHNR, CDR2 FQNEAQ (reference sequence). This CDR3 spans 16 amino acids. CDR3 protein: CASSDIRGILENEQFF. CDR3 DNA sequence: TGTGCCAGCAGCGATATTCGGGGAATTTTGGAGAATGAGCAGTTCTTC.

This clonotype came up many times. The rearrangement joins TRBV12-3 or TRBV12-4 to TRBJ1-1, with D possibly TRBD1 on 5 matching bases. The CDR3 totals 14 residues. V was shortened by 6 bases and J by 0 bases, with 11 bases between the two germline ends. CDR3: CASSAQGMNTEAFF. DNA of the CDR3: TGTGCCAGCAGCGCGCAGGGAATGAACACTGAAGCTTTCTTT.

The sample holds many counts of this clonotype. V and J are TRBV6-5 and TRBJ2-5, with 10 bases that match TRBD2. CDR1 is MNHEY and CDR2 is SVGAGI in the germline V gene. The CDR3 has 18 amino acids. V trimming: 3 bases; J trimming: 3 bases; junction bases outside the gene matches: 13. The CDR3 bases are TGTGCCAGCAGTTATGGTGCTAGCGGGAGTCCCTCAAAAGAGACCCAGTACTTC. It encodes CASSYGASGSPSKETQYF.

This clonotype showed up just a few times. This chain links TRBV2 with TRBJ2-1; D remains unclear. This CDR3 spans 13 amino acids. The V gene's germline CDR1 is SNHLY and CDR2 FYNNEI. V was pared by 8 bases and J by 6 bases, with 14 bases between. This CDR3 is CASLGRPTNEQFF. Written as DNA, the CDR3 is TGTGCCAGCCTCGGTAGGCCCACCAATGAGCAGTTCTTC.

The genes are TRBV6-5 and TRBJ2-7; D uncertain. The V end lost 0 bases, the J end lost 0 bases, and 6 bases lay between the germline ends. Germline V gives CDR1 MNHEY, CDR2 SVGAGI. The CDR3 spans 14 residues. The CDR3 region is CASSYSKGSYEQYF. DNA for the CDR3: TGTGCCAGCAGTTACTCCAAAGGCTCCTACGAGCAGTACTTC.

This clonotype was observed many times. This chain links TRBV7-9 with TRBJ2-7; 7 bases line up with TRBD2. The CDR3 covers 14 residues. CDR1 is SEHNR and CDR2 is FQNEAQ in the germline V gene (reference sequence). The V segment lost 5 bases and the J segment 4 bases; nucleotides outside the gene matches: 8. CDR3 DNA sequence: TGTGCCAGCAGCACGCGGACTAGTATATACGAGCAGTACTTC. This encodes CASSTRTSIYEQYF.

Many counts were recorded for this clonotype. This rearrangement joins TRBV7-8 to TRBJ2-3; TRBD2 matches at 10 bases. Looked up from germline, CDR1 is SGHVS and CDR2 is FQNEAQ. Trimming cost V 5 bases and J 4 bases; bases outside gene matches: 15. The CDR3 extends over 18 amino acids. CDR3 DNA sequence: TGTGCCAGCAGCCCACCAGGCGGGGTAGCGGGAGGCCCAGATACGCAGTATTTT. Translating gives CASSPPGGVAGGPDTQYF.

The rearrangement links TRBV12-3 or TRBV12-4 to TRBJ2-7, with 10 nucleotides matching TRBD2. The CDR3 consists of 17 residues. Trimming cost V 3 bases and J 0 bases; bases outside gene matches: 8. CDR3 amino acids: CASSFGAGGPPSYEQYF. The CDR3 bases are TGTGCCAGCAGTTTTGGAGCGGGAGGGCCACCCTCCTACGAGCAGTACTTC.

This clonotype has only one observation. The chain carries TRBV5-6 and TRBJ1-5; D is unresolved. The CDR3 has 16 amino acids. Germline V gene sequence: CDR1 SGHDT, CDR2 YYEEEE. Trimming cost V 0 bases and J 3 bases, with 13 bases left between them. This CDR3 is CASSLGVSEPNQPQHF. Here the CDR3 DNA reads TGTGCCAGCAGCTTGGGAGTTTCCGAACCCAATCAGCCCCAGCATTTT.

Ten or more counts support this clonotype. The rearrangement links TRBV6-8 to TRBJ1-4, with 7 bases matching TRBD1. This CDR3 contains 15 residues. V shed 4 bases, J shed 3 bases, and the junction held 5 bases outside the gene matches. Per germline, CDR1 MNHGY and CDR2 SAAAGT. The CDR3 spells CASSLTGPPNEKLFF. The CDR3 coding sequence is TGTGCCAGCAGTTTGACAGGGCCGCCTAATGAAAAACTGTTTTTT.

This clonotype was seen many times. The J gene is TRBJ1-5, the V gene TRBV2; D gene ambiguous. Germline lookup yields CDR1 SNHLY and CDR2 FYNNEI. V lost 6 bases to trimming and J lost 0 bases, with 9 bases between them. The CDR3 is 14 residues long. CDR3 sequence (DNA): TGTGCCAGCAGAGACTTGGATAGCAATCAGCCCCAGCATTTT. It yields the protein CASRDLDSNQPQHF.